The rows below give T cell receptor beta chains drawn from one sample of a study of cytomegalovirus exposure and HLA in healthy donors. The repertoire was sequenced with immunoSEQ multiplex PCR; TCRdb's copy has only in-frame clones and lacks some. The sample has about 180,000 clones; around 77% are singletons. The sequenced sample consisted of PBMCs. These receptors were obtained from a man aged 55 to 70 in good health and CMV-seronegative. CDR3s include the opening cysteine and the closing phenylalanine or tryptophan. Not every row has a clone size; where given, it reads once, few, many or a size class.

V gene	clone size	J gene	CDR3 protein
TRBV19	NA	TRBJ1-2	CASTATGGLPVDYGYTF
TRBV14	NA	TRBJ2-1	CASSQDLRGNEQFF
TRBV27	few	TRBJ2-7	CASKFRGSRGEQYF
TRBV5-1	few	TRBJ2-7	CASSLESGGVYEQYF
TRBV27	NA	TRBJ2-1	CASSLGTSGRAEQFF
TRBV27	NA	TRBJ1-6	CASSFQVQNNSPLHF
TRBV19	NA	TRBJ2-7	CASSHRGPPYEQYF
TRBV4-2	NA	TRBJ2-7	CASSQERREGLIYEQYF
TRBV9	once	TRBJ2-1	CASSAGRGNEQFF
TRBV27	NA	TRBJ1-1	CASSKLRDRGVFEAFF
TRBV7-8	NA	TRBJ1-5	CASSLGVPGEPQHF
TRBV2	NA	TRBJ1-2	CASSDVGRGISGYTF
TRBV13	NA	TRBJ2-7	CASSQLAGGPSSYEQYF
TRBV6-6	NA	TRBJ1-5	CASSTGTGGQPQHF
TRBV7-2	NA	TRBJ2-7	CASSYGTGNHEQYF
TRBV9	NA	TRBJ2-2	CASASGNTGELFF
TRBV30	NA	TRBJ2-2	CAWRREGTIGELFF
TRBV2	NA	TRBJ2-7	CASSDWGEAYEQYF
TRBV2	NA	TRBJ1-1	CASSHEQGSTEAFF
TRBV18	NA	TRBJ2-5	CASSPLRGRETQYF
TRBV5-1	NA	TRBJ2-7	CASSLEGGHYEQYF
TRBV6-1	NA	TRBJ2-5	CASSLSPAEEETQYF
TRBV6-6	once	TRBJ1-4	CASSYTPGQRTEKLFF
TRBV30	once	TRBJ2-1	CALLSGGPANEQFF
TRBV9	NA	TRBJ2-1	CASSVAPDNEQFF
TRBV29-1	NA	TRBJ2-2	CSVGDFNTGELFF
TRBV5-4	NA	TRBJ2-2	CASSLAGRGTGELFF
TRBV7-6	few	TRBJ2-5	CASSLIYRETQYF
TRBV28	few	TRBJ2-3	CASSGSGTTPDTQYF
TRBV5-1	NA	TRBJ2-2	CASSLGLGPQVEPNTGELFF